Listed here is a single TCR beta chain. This sample stems from a study of shared clonotypes between healthy human individuals. Profiled with immunoSEQ multiplex PCR; TCRdb holds only in-frame clones, not every one. The repertoire includes some 1 million clones, approximately 72% of them detected once, and about 1.5% sits in the top ten. Trimming removed 2 bases from V and 5 bases from J, with 16 bases in between. CDR1 is SGHNT and CDR2 is YYREEE in the germline V gene (reference sequence). The CDR3 sequence is 15 residues long. The study separated CD4+ cells into CD45RA+ naive and CD45RA-negative memory subsets.

This clonotype originated in a man aged 18 to 29 in good health. The chain links TRBV5-4 to TRBJ1-1, with unresolved D. Input material: memory CD4+ T cells sorted from blood. The subset here: CD45RA-negative fraction. CDR3 bases: TGTGCCAGCAGCTTTCCAGGAATGAGTAGTACTGAAGCTTTCTTT. This encodes CASSFPGMSSTEAFF.